Listed below are T cell receptor beta chains from one sample, sequenced in a study of blood T cell repertoires in COVID-19. The data were produced by immunoSEQ multiplex PCR, yet TCRdb's version contains in-frame clones alone and is incomplete. The sample has 450,000 to 500,000 clones, 80% to 90% seen once; the top ten hold about 3.2%. Sample: peripheral blood. The receptors shown here come from a human donor in a cohort sampled during active COVID-19. Each CDR3 is given with its conserved first and last residue. A D gene is named only where the DNA matches it firmly. Some rows have no size entry. The others give once, few or many, or a class for an expanded clone.

j_gene: TRBJ1-1
d_gene: NA
v_gene: TRBV30
abundance: NA
CDR3nt: TGTGCCTGGAGCGCGGACAGAGGGTCTGAAGCTTTCTTT
CDR3aa: CAWSADRGSEAFF

j_gene: TRBJ2-3
d_gene: TRBD2
v_gene: TRBV6-5
abundance: NA
CDR3nt: TGTGCCAGCAGATCCCTAGCGGGAGGAGCAGATACGCAGTATTTT
CDR3aa: CASRSLAGGADTQYF

j_gene: TRBJ1-4
d_gene: TRBD1
v_gene: TRBV6-1
abundance: many
CDR3nt: TGTGCCAGCAGTGGCAAACGACCGGGACAGGGGGAAGAAAAACTGTTTTTT
CDR3aa: CASSGKRPGQGEEKLFF

j_gene: TRBJ2-7
d_gene: TRBD1
v_gene: TRBV5-4
abundance: NA
CDR3nt: TGTGCCAGCAGCTTGGTGACAGGGGTCTCCTACGAGCAGTACTTC
CDR3aa: CASSLVTGVSYEQYF

j_gene: TRBJ1-1
d_gene: NA
v_gene: TRBV19
abundance: NA
CDR3nt: TGTGCCAGTAGTATACTGAGGGACACCCCAGGGATCGGAGCTTTCTTT
CDR3aa: CASSILRDTPGIGAFF

j_gene: TRBJ2-7
d_gene: TRBD2
v_gene: TRBV11-1
abundance: NA
CDR3nt: TGTGCCAGCAGCCCAGGGACTAGCGGGAGCCCGGGGGAGCAGTACTTC
CDR3aa: CASSPGTSGSPGEQYF

j_gene: TRBJ2-1
d_gene: NA
v_gene: TRBV28
abundance: NA
CDR3nt: TGTGCCAGCAGCCCTCCTTTCTACAATGAGCAGTTCTTC
CDR3aa: CASSPPFYNEQFF

j_gene: TRBJ1-3
d_gene: NA
v_gene: TRBV19
abundance: NA
CDR3nt: TGTGCCAGTAGTCGGGTGTCTGGAAACACCATATATTTT
CDR3aa: CASSRVSGNTIYF

j_gene: TRBJ2-7
d_gene: NA
v_gene: TRBV6-5
abundance: NA
CDR3nt: TGTGCCAGCAGTTACCCAGGTATGGAGCAGTACTTC
CDR3aa: CASSYPGMEQYF

j_gene: TRBJ2-1
d_gene: NA
v_gene: TRBV6-5
abundance: NA
CDR3nt: TGTGCCAGCAGTTACCGGGCAGGGGCATCGTACAATGAGCAGTTCTTC
CDR3aa: CASSYRAGASYNEQFF

j_gene: TRBJ1-3
d_gene: NA
v_gene: TRBV25-1
abundance: NA
CDR3nt: TGTGCCAGCAGTGAATCGAAAGGTCTGGGGAGTTCTGGAAACACCATATATTTT
CDR3aa: CASSESKGLGSSGNTIYF

j_gene: TRBJ1-2
d_gene: NA
v_gene: TRBV24-1
abundance: NA
CDR3nt: TGTGCCACCAGTGCGGGGGGGGACTATGGCTACACCTTC
CDR3aa: CATSAGGDYGYTF

j_gene: TRBJ2-2
d_gene: TRBD2
v_gene: TRBV27
abundance: NA
CDR3nt: TGTGCCAGCAGTAGCCCCCTGACTAGCGGGAGGTGGGGCACCGGGGAGCTGTTTTTT
CDR3aa: CASSSPLTSGRWGTGELFF

j_gene: TRBJ2-3
d_gene: TRBD2
v_gene: TRBV27
abundance: NA
CDR3nt: TGTGCCAGCAGGAGTAGCGGGAGGGCCGGGTGGGATACGCAGTATTTT
CDR3aa: CASRSSGRAGWDTQYF

j_gene: TRBJ2-2
d_gene: NA
v_gene: TRBV9
abundance: NA
CDR3nt: TGTGCCAGCAGCCTTCCCGGAGTCGGGGAGCTGTTTTTT
CDR3aa: CASSLPGVGELFF

j_gene: TRBJ1-1
d_gene: TRBD1
v_gene: TRBV6-2/TRBV6-3
abundance: NA
CDR3nt: TGTGCCAGCAGTGGTGCGGGACAGGGAGCCACTGAAGCTTTCTTT
CDR3aa: CASSGAGQGATEAFF

j_gene: TRBJ1-6
d_gene: NA
v_gene: TRBV25-1
abundance: NA
CDR3nt: TGTGCCAGCAGAGGGGAAATTAATTCACCCCTCCACTTT
CDR3aa: CASRGEINSPLHF

j_gene: TRBJ2-7
d_gene: NA
v_gene: TRBV30
abundance: NA
CDR3nt: TGTGCCTGGAACCCGGGAGTAGGGGAGCAGTACTTC
CDR3aa: CAWNPGVGEQYF

j_gene: TRBJ2-6
d_gene: NA
v_gene: TRBV19
abundance: once
CDR3nt: TGTGCCAGTAAATCTTTTATATCTGGGGCCAACGTCCTGACTTTC
CDR3aa: CASKSFISGANVLTF

j_gene: TRBJ2-3
d_gene: TRBD1
v_gene: TRBV9
abundance: NA
CDR3nt: TGTGCCAGCAGCGCCCATTCCGGGACAGGGTACACAGATACGCAGTATTTT
CDR3aa: CASSAHSGTGYTDTQYF

j_gene: TRBJ1-2
d_gene: TRBD1
v_gene: TRBV6-6
abundance: NA
CDR3nt: TGTGCCAGCAGTCAATTGGGGGACAGGACCCCCTATGGCTACACCTTC
CDR3aa: CASSQLGDRTPYGYTF

j_gene: TRBJ1-2
d_gene: NA
v_gene: TRBV9
abundance: NA
CDR3nt: TGTGCCAGCAGCGCTACAGGGAACTATGGCTACACCTTC
CDR3aa: CASSATGNYGYTF

j_gene: TRBJ2-2
d_gene: NA
v_gene: TRBV24-1
abundance: NA
CDR3nt: TGTGCCACCAGTGAGGCAGGCTCCGCAGGGACCGGGGAGCTGTTTTTT
CDR3aa: CATSEAGSAGTGELFF

j_gene: TRBJ1-2
d_gene: NA
v_gene: TRBV2
abundance: NA
CDR3nt: TGTGCCAGCAGTGACAGGGGCTCCGTCTATGGCTACACCTTC
CDR3aa: CASSDRGSVYGYTF

j_gene: TRBJ2-2
d_gene: NA
v_gene: TRBV28
abundance: few
CDR3nt: TGTGCCAGCAGTTTTCGCGGGAATACCGGGGAGCTGTTTTTT
CDR3aa: CASSFRGNTGELFF

j_gene: TRBJ2-1
d_gene: NA
v_gene: TRBV19
abundance: NA
CDR3nt: TGTGCCAGCCGCGTGACAGGCCTCAATGAGCAGTTCTTC
CDR3aa: CASRVTGLNEQFF

j_gene: TRBJ2-1
d_gene: NA
v_gene: TRBV6-2/TRBV6-3
abundance: few
CDR3nt: TGTGCCAGCAGTTCCGGAGACAGGAGCTCCTACAATGAGCAGTTCTTC
CDR3aa: CASSSGDRSSYNEQFF

j_gene: TRBJ2-1
d_gene: TRBD2
v_gene: TRBV24-1
abundance: few
CDR3nt: TGTGCCACCAGTGATTTTGGGACTAGCGGGAGGCCCGCCTCCTACAATGAGCAGTTCTTC
CDR3aa: CATSDFGTSGRPASYNEQFF

j_gene: TRBJ2-7
d_gene: TRBD1
v_gene: TRBV4-1
abundance: NA
CDR3nt: TGCGCCAGCAGCCAAGATTGGGGACAGGGTTTCGACGAGCAGTACTTC
CDR3aa: CASSQDWGQGFDEQYF

j_gene: TRBJ1-2
d_gene: NA
v_gene: TRBV9
abundance: NA
CDR3nt: TGTGCCAGCAGCGTTGGGGGGTCCCCTGGCTACACCTTC
CDR3aa: CASSVGGSPGYTF

j_gene: TRBJ2-7
d_gene: TRBD2
v_gene: TRBV10-3
abundance: NA
CDR3nt: TGTGCCATCAGTGAGAGCGGGACGATGGAGCAGTACTTC
CDR3aa: CAISESGTMEQYF

j_gene: TRBJ2-5
d_gene: NA
v_gene: TRBV11-2
abundance: NA
CDR3nt: TGTGCCAGCAGCCCAACGCCAGCGGGTGGGACCCAGTACTTC
CDR3aa: CASSPTPAGGTQYF

j_gene: TRBJ1-1
d_gene: NA
v_gene: TRBV9
abundance: NA
CDR3nt: TGTGCCAGCAGCGCCCGGGAAGGGAAGGCGAACACTGAAGCTTTCTTT
CDR3aa: CASSAREGKANTEAFF

j_gene: TRBJ2-7
d_gene: TRBD2
v_gene: TRBV3-1/TRBV3-2
abundance: once
CDR3nt: TGTGCCAGCAGCCCTCCGGGACTAGCGGGAGGACGGCAGTACTTC
CDR3aa: CASSPPGLAGGRQYF

j_gene: TRBJ2-1
d_gene: TRBD2
v_gene: TRBV28
abundance: once
CDR3nt: TGTGCCAGCAGACACCCCTCCCAACGGACTAGCGGTGTCTTCTCCTACAATGAGCAGTTCTTC
CDR3aa: CASRHPSQRTSGVFSYNEQFF